This TCR beta chain was identified during a study of a mutant IDH1 vaccine in newly diagnosed glioma. Turning to the study itself: Radiotherapy alone preceded vaccination by 4-6 weeks; alternatively, vaccination started with temozolomide cycles. Among treated patients, around 60% were male and 37.5% female, and mean age was approximately 40 years. Visit V13 took place at week 47, and visit V12 happened at week 35.

This clone was seen only a few times. The antigen is not known. Generated by immunoSEQ multiplex PCR, the TCRdb table keeps only in-frame clones and is missing some. The repertoire holds roughly 34,000 clones, with about 86% as singletons. Time point indicated: week 47, end of study. Each vaccine dose was 300 ug of mutant IDH1 20-mer peptide, with topical imiquimod. The V end was cut by 2 bases, the J end by 7 bases, with 14 bases between. The CDR3 runs 14 residues. Germline CDR1 MGHDK, CDR2 SYGVNS. The sequence was collected from a woman aged 25-40 years with glioma. The material was PBMCs, obtained from a glioma patient whose treatment included an IDH1 peptide vaccine. The rearrangement joins TRBV25-1 to TRBJ1-2; D is ambiguous. The CDR3 sequence is CASSEGLGSSGYTF. CDR3 sequence (DNA): TGTGCCAGCAGTGAAGGTCTAGGGTCTAGTGGCTACACCTTC.